These 2 T cell receptor beta chains came from one sample sequenced in a study of CD8+ T cells in alopecia areata. Treatment meaning: oral pan-JAK inhibitor, 5-10 mg twice daily. After isolation, RNA underwent reverse transcription to generate cDNA as the sequencing template. Assay: immunoSEQ multiplex PCR; the TCRdb copy retains only in-frame clones and omits some. The data hold some 110,000 clones, with less than 75% observed a single time. The input for sequencing was CD8+ T cells sorted from blood, taken at week 4, from a patient treated with tofacitinib. The receptor set was obtained from a human donor with alopecia areata.

This sequence joins TRBV2 and TRBJ2-2; 9 bases are shared with TRBD1. After removal of 8 bases from V and 0 bases from J, the junction contained 10 bases not matched to a gene. The CDR3 runs to 17 residues. Germline CDR1 is SNHLY and CDR2 is FYNNEI. CDR3 DNA sequence: TGTGCCAGCGGGGGGACAGGGTATTCTTCGAACACCGGGGAGCTGTTTTTT. Its protein product is CASGGTGYSSNTGELFF.

The rearrangement joins TRBV29-1 to TRBJ2-7; either TRBD1 or TRBD2 may fit D (5 bases each). This CDR3 is built from 14 residues. Germline V gene lookup returns CDR1 SQVTM and CDR2 ANQGSEA. Trimming removed 1 base from V and 1 base from J, with 11 bases in between. This CDR3 reads CSVEGDGESYEQYF. The CDR3 DNA sequence: TGCAGCGTTGAAGGGGACGGAGAATCCTACGAGCAGTACTTC.